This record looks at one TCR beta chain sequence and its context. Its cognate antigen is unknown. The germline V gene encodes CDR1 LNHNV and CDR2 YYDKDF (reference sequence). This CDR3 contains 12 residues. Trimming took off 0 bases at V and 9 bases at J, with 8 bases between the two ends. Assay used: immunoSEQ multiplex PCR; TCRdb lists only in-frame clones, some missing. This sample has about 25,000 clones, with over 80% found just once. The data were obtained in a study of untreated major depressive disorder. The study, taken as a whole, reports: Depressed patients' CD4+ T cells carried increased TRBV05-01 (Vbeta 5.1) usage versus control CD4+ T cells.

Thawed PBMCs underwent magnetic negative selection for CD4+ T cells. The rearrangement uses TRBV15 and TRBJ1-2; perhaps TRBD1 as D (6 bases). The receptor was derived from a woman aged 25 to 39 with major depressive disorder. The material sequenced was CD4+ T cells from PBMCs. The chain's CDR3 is CATSRDQGRYTF. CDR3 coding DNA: TGTGCCACCAGCAGAGATCAGGGGCGCTACACCTTC.